These T cell receptor beta chains were read from a single sample in a study of technical replicates of blood from a few donors. Libraries were prepared by immunoSEQ multiplex PCR; TCRdb keeps only in-frame clonotypes and omits some of them. The sample holds roughly 100,000 clones, approximately 94% seen once. The sample taken for sequencing was T cells isolated from PBMCs. The receptors here all came from a human donor in good health. Both conserved end residues are part of each CDR3. Each record gives: J gene, V gene, CDR3 protein.

>TRBJ1-2|TRBV10-2
CASSQGTAVFGYTF
>TRBJ2-3|TRBV4-2
CASCEGRGGTDTQYF
>TRBJ2-5|TRBV19
CASSITVRETQYF
>TRBJ2-7|TRBV11-2
CATSTGATSYEQYF
>TRBJ2-1|TRBV27
CASSLSSIEYNEQFF
>TRBJ2-7|TRBV28
CASSSRALNSYEQYF
>TRBJ1-1|TRBV29-1
CSVPRNTEAFF
>TRBJ1-2|TRBV19
CASSATANYGYTF
>TRBJ2-1|TRBV9
CASSGTSGTYNEQFF
>TRBJ2-1|TRBV28
CASSPPLSQGQNEQFF
>TRBJ1-5|TRBV7-8
CASSPRQVGDQPQHF
>TRBJ1-6|TRBV28
CASSLLQGLNSPLHF
>TRBJ2-3|TRBV6-5
CASTGSSRSQNTQYF
>TRBJ1-1|TRBV6-6
CATDGGDTEAFF
>TRBJ2-1|TRBV19
CASSITRAHEQFF
>TRBJ2-5|TRBV6-5
CASRGTRQETQYF
>TRBJ2-1|TRBV28
CASSLGGEPYNEQFF
>TRBJ2-2|TRBV5-4
CASSLAGGSANTGELFF
>TRBJ1-5|TRBV19
CATSWTVANQPQHF
>.|TRBV5-6
CASTGRLYEQYF
>TRBJ2-3|TRBV27
CASSLVQGEPDTQYF
>TRBJ2-3|TRBV7-9
CASSTTGTGITDTQYF
>TRBJ2-7|TRBV6-1
CASSTGQGRDYEQYF
>TRBJ1-1|TRBV14
CASSQDTGGLFFF
>TRBJ1-6|TRBV6-4
CASSKQVNSPLHF
>TRBJ2-7|TRBV20-1
CSARDEVPYF
>TRBJ1-1|TRBV6-5
CASSYATSGNTEAFF
>TRBJ2-7|TRBV10-1
CASSEATGGGYEQYF
>TRBJ2-7|TRBV6-5
CASSYRGTHSYEQYF
>TRBJ2-7|TRBV28
CASSLQVTYEQYF
>TRBJ2-3|TRBV27
CASRGQRSTDTQYF
>TRBJ1-1|TRBV5-4
CASRKGQGYTEAFF
>TRBJ2-7|TRBV7-6
CASSSTGTGLYEQYF
>TRBJ1-6|TRBV5-4
CASSLAVGVLYNSPLHF
>TRBJ1-1|TRBV7-3
CASSTQGRANTEAFF
>TRBJ2-1|TRBV7-8
CASSRGSGGNEQFF
>TRBJ2-5|TRBV19
CASSIFLAGGQETQYF
>TRBJ2-1|TRBV5-4
CASSLGGYNEQFF
>TRBJ1-5|TRBV28
CASSEQQTAVSEHF
>TRBJ1-2|TRBV6-1
CASSDRGTSTFNYGYTF
>TRBJ2-1|TRBV15
CATSRDGGGSTLTYNEQFF
>TRBJ2-3|TRBV7-3
CASSLAPGGGTDTQYF
>TRBJ2-7|TRBV10-1
CASSETAGGVSEQYF
>TRBJ2-2|TRBV6-6
CASGKGITGELFF
>TRBJ2-1|TRBV6-1
CASSELPQGSFF
>TRBJ1-5|TRBV15
CATSRDHAGTPQPQHF
>TRBJ1-2|TRBV5-4
CASSLAAGDFHYGYTF
>TRBJ2-5|TRBV2
CASSVDSAGTQYF
>TRBJ1-1|TRBV9
CASSARDRYTEAFF
>TRBJ1-1|TRBV27
CASSPWTDTEAFF
>TRBJ2-7|TRBV4-2
CASSQLTNNIRQGTTYEQYF
>TRBJ1-1|TRBV5-6
CASSPTGWGTEAFF
>TRBJ2-1|TRBV11-2
CASSFKAGFGYNEQFF
>TRBJ2-5|TRBV7-9
CASSPGQEGKTQYF